This T cell receptor (beta chain) is drawn from a study of cytomegalovirus exposure and HLA in healthy donors. Remarks on this clone: Its antigen is undetermined.

Germline lookup yields CDR1 SGHTA and CDR2 FQGTGA. Between the trimmed V and J ends, which lost 5 bases and 5 bases, there was a span of 12 bases. This CDR3 contains 14 residues. This table comes from immunoSEQ multiplex PCR, and its TCRdb copy is limited to in-frame clones, with some not included. The sample holds some 44,000 clones, roughly nine tenths seen once. Study results and limitations: Rare TCR sequences dominated, though some public TCRs recurred in many donors. Researchers catalogued 150 or so TCR beta chains as cytomegalovirus-associated.

This chain connects TRBV7-3 to TRBJ2-2; no clear D. Sequencing was performed on PBMCs. The sequence was collected from a man in his late teens or twenties in good health and CMV-seronegative. For the CDR3, the DNA is TGTGCCAGCAGCCCCATGGTCGGGACCGGGGAGCTGTTTTTT. Translated: CASSPMVGTGELFF.